The present T cell receptor (beta chain) was sequenced within a study of blood T cell repertoires in COVID-19. Germline CDR1 reads MNHEY; CDR2 reads SVGEGT. V lost 0 bases and J lost 3, with 9 bases in between. This CDR3 has 15 residues. In the study's own analysis: Reference gene primer amplification yielded estimated nucleated cell counts. Measured with immunoSEQ multiplex PCR; TCRdb has only the in-frame clones, and not every one. D and trimming come from the DNA, and the V and J calls and clone size come from that table. The sample has 250,000 to 350,000 clones, 85% to 90% seen once; the top ten hold roughly 5.9%. The Seattle patients, enrolled during active infection, were followed longitudinally.

The sequencing input was peripheral blood. This chain joins TRBV6-2 or TRBV6-3 and TRBJ1-5, with TRBD1 as a possible D gene (6 bases). This receptor was obtained from a woman in her forties or fifties with COVID-19, enrolled during active disease. Written as DNA, the CDR3 is TGTGCCAGCAGTTACTCCGGACAGAACAATCAGCCCCAGCATTTT. It specifies CASSYSGQNNQPQHF.